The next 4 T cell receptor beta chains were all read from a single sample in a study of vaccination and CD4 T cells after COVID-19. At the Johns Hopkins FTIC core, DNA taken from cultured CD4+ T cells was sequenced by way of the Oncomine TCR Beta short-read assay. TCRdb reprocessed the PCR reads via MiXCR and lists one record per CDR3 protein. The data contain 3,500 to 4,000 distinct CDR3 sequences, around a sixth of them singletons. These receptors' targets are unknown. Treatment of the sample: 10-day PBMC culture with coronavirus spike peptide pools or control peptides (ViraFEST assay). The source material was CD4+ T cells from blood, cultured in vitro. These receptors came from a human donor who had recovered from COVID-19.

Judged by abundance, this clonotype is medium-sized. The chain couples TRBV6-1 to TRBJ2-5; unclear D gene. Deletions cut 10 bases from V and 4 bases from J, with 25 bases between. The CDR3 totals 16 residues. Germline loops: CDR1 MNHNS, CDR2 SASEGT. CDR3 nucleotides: TGTGCCACCGACTTTCAGACCCACCCCGGGCGAGAGACCCAGTACTTC. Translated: CATDFQTHPGRETQYF.

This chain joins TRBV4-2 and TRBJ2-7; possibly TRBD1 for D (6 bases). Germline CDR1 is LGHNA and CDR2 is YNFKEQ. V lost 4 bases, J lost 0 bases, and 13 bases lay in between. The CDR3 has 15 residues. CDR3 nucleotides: TGTGCCAGCAGCCCGTCCCAGGGGAGCTCCTACGAGCAGTACTTC. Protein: CASSPSQGSSYEQYF.

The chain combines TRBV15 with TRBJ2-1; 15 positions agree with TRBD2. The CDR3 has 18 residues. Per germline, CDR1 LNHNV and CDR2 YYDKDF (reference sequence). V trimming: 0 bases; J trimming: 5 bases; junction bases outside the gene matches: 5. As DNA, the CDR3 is TGTGCCACCAGCAGAGATGGACTAGCGGGGGGGCTGAACAATGAGCAGTTCTTC. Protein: CATSRDGLAGGLNNEQFF.

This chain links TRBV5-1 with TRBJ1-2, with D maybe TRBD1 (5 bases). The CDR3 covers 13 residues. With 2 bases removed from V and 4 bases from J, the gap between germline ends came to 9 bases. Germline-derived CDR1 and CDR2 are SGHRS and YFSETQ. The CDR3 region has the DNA TGCGCCAGCAGCTTTGATAGGGGCTATGGCTACACCTTC. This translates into CASSFDRGYGYTF.